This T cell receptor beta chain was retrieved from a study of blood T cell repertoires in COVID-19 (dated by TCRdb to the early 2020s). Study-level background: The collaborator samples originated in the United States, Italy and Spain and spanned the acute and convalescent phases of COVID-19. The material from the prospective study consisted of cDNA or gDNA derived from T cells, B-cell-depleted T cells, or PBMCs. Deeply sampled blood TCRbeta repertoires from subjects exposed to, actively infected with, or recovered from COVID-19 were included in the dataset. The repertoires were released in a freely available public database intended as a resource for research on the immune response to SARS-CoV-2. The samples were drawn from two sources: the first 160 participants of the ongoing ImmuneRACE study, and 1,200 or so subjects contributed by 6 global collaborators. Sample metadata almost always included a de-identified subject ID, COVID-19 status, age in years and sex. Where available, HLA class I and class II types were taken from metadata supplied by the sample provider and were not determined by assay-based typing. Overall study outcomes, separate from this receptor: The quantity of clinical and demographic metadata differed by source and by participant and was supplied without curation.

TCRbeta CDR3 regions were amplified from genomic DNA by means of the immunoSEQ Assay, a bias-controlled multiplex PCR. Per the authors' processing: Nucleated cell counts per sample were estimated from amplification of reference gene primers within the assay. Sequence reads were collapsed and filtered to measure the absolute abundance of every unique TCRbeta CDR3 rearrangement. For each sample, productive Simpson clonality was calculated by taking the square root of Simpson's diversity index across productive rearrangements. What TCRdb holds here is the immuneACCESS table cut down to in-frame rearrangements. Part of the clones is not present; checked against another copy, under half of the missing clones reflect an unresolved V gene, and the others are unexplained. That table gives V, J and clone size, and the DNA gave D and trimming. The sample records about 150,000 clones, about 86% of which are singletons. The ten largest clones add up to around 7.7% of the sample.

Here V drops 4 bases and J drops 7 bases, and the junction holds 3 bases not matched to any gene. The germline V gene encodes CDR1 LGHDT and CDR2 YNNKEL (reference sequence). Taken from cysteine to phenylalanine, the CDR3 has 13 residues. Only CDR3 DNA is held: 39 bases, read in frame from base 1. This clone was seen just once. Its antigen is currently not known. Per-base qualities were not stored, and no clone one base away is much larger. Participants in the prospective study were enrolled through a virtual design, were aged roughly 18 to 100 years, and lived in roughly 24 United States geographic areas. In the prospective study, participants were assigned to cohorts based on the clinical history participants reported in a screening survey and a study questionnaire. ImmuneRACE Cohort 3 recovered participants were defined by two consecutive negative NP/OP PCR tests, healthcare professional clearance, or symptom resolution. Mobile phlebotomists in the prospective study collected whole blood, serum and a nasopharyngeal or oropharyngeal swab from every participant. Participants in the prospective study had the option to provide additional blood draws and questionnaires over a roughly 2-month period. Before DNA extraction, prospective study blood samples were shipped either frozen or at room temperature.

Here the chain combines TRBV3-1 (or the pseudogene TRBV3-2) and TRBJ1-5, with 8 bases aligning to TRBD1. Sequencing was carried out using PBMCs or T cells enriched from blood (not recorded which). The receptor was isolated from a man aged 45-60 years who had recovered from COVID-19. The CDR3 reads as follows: CASSPGGVQPQHF. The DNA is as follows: TGTGCCAGCAGCCCAGGGGGCGTCCAGCCCCAGCATTTT.